The 5 T cell receptor beta chains below come from one sample, sequenced in a study of blood T cell repertoires in COVID-19. The table came from immunoSEQ multiplex PCR; TCRdb's copy has only in-frame clones and leaves some out. The sample records about 82,000 clones, 80% being singletons. Material for sequencing was peripheral blood. The receptors were sampled from a woman between 35 and 50 years old with active or convalescent COVID-19.

The chain uses TRBV5-3 and TRBJ2-7, with TRBD2 as a possible D gene (6 bases). TRBV5-3 counts as an open reading frame of uncertain function. The V gene lost 8 bases and the J gene lost 0 bases, with 18 bases spanning the gap. This CDR3 spans 15 amino acids. This CDR3 reads CARAGFRRYSYEQYF. The CDR3 region has the DNA TGTGCCAGGGCGGGGTTCCGAAGGTACTCCTACGAGCAGTACTTC.

The sample holds one count of this clone. The V and J genes are TRBV3-1 (or the pseudogene TRBV3-2) and TRBJ2-4; possibly TRBD1 for D (5 bases). Trimming took 6 bases from V and 4 from J, leaving 10 bases between them. The germline gives CDR1 LGHDT, CDR2 YNNKEL (reference sequence). The CDR3 sequence is 13 residues long. The DNA for the CDR3 is TGTGCCAGCAGTTTCGACAGAAAAAACATTCAGTACTTC. Its translation is CASSFDRKNIQYF.

The V gene is TRBV6-5, the J gene TRBJ1-1, with no clear D. The CDR3 loop spans 14 amino acids. Germline CDR1 reads MNHEY; CDR2 reads SVGAGI. V gave up 3 bases and J gave up 1 base, with 9 bases separating them. CDR3 amino acids: CASSYSRGNTEAFF. The CDR3 coding sequence is TGTGCCAGCAGTTATTCGAGAGGGAACACTGAAGCTTTCTTT.

The chain recombines TRBV19 with TRBJ2-1, with 12 bases aligning to TRBD2. The germline gives CDR1 LNHDA, CDR2 SQIVND (reference sequence). The CDR3 extends over 17 amino acids. V shed 4 bases, J shed 0 bases, and the junction held 4 bases outside the gene matches. The CDR3 region is CASSNGLAGNSYNEQFF. In DNA form, the CDR3 reads TGTGCCAGTAGTAACGGACTAGCGGGAAACTCCTACAATGAGCAGTTCTTC.

This rearrangement joins TRBV28 to TRBJ2-7, with D possibly TRBD1 on 6 matching bases. The germline V gene has CDR1 MDHEN and CDR2 SYDVKM. The V end was cut by 8 bases, the J end by 5 bases, with 16 bases between. The CDR3 is 13 residues long. CDR3 in DNA: TGTGCCAGCTCGACAGGACTGAACCACGAGCAGTACTTC. Encoded protein: CASSTGLNHEQYF.